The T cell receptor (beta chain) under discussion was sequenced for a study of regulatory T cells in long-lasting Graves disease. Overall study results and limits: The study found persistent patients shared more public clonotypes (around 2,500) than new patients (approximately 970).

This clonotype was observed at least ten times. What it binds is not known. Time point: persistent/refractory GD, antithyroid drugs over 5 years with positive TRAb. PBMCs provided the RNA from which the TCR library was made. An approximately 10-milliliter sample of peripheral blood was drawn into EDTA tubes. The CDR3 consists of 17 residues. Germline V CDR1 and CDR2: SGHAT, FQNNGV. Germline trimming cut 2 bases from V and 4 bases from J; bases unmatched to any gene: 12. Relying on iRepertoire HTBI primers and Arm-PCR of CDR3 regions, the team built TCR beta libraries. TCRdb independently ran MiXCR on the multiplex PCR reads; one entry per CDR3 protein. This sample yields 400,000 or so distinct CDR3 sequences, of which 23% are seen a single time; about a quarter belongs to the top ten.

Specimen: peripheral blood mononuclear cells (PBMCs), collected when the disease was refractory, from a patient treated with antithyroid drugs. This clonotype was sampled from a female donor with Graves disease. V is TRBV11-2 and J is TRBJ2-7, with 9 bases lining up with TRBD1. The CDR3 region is CASSLTPYPDRGYEQYF. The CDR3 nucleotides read TGTGCCAGCAGCTTAACGCCCTACCCGGACAGGGGATACGAGCAGTACTTC.